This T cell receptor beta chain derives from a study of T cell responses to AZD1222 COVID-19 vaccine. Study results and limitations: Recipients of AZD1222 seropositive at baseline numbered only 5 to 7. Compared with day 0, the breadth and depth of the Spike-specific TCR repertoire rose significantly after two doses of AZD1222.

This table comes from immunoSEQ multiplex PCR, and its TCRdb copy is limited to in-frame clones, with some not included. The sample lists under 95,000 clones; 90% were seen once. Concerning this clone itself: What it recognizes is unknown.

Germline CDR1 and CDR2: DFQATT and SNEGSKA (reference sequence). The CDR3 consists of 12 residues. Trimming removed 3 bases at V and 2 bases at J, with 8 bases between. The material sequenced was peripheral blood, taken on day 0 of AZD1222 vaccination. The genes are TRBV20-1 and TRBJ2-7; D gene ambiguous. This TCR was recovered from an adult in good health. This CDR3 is CSASPATYEQYF. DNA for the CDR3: TGCAGTGCTAGTCCGGCAACCTACGAGCAGTACTTC.